The present T cell receptor beta chain was sequenced within a study of response to subunit inactivated influenza vaccine. General observations from the study: The authors put forward the suggestion that each seasonal influenza vaccination may bring in only a limited number of new T cells.

For this clonotype: The antigen is not known.

The V end was cut by 1 base, the J end by 5 bases, with 8 bases between. Germline V gene data show CDR1 as LGHDT and CDR2 as YNNKEL (reference sequence). The CDR3 consists of 14 residues. TCRdb reprocessed the RT-PCR reads with MiXCR, giving one entry per CDR3 protein. Altogether hundreds of thousands of distinct CDR3 sequences are present, about 10% being singletons, with the ten largest covering more than 8.5%. The chain joins TRBV3-1 to TRBJ2-2; TRBD2 might be the D (5 bases). This sample comprised PBMCs from blood, obtained on the day of vaccination. The TCR sequence derives from a man aged 50 or older who received an inactivated influenza vaccine. The CDR3: CASSQVSGTGELFF. The CDR3 region has the DNA TGTGCCAGCAGCCAAGTCTCGGGAACCGGGGAGCTGTTTTTT.